One and the same sample provided the 5 T cell receptor beta chains below, sequenced in a study of beta chain features in type 1 diabetes (dated by TCRdb to 2017 to 2018). The library relied on the immunoSEQ multiplex PCR assay. All of the isolated RNA was reverse transcribed with the High Capacity cDNA Reverse Transcription Kit, so expressed TCRB transcripts were sequenced. TCRdb took this table from immuneACCESS and kept in-frame rearrangements with V and J called. Such tables lack part of the clones; where checked against another copy, unresolved V genes explain under half of the gap, and the rest is unexplained. The sample records 150,000 to 200,000 clones, approximately 9.1% of which are singletons. Of the sample, roughly 2.5% falls within the top ten clones. Source material: central memory CD4+ T cells from blood. These receptor sequences come from a young woman in good health.

On this clone: Other DNA sequences in the sample encode the same CDR3. The chain couples TRBV29-1 to TRBJ2-1, with TRBD2 matching 10 bases. V shed 4 bases, J shed 4 bases, and the junction held 1 base outside the gene matches. This CDR3 contains 13 residues. Germline V lookup: CDR1 SQVTM, CDR2 ANQGSEA. In nucleotides, the CDR3 is TGCAGCGTTGTGACTAGCGGGTACAATGAGCAGTTCTTC. Its translation is CSVVTSGYNEQFF.

This clone has a handful of counts. V gene TRBV30 combines with J gene TRBJ1-5; D gene unclear. The V end was cut by 1 base, the J end by 0 bases, with 13 bases between. In germline, CDR1 is GTSNPN, CDR2 SVGIG (reference sequence). The CDR3 length is 16 residues. CDR3 amino acids: CAWSARDLYSNQPQHF. CDR3 nucleotides: TGTGCCTGGAGTGCCCGTGATCTATATAGCAATCAGCCCCAGCATTTT.

Of note for this clone: Within the sample, other DNA sequences also encode this same CDR3. The rearrangement joins TRBV27 to TRBJ1-2; D gene unclear. CDR3 length: 14 amino acids. V was shortened by 5 bases and J by 4 bases, with 14 bases between the two germline ends. Germline V gene lookup returns CDR1 MNHEY and CDR2 SMNVEV (reference sequence). The CDR3 coding sequence is TGTGCCAGCAGTCCCCGAGGTTTGGGCTATGGCTACACCTTC. Its translation is CASSPRGLGYGYTF.

Ten or more counts support this clone. V and J are TRBV4-2 and TRBJ1-4; a weak D match, TRBD1 (5 bases). This CDR3 spans 16 amino acids. V lost 1 base and J lost 0, with 9 bases in between. CDR1 is LGHNA and CDR2 is YNFKEQ in the germline V gene. The CDR3 DNA reads as TGTGCCAGCAGCCAAGCATCGGGGGCAACTAATGAAAAACTGTTTTTT. Translating it yields CASSQASGATNEKLFF.

This clone showed up just a few times. This chain connects TRBV6-6 to TRBJ2-7; TRBD2 matches at 10 bases. CDR1 is MNHNY, CDR2 SVGAGI, per germline (reference sequence). This CDR3 region has 14 residues. The ends lost 4 bases at V and 3 bases at J; junction bases unmatched: 3. The CDR3 bases are TGTGCCAGCAGTTCCCCTAGCGGGAGCTACGAGCAGTACTTC. Translated: CASSSPSGSYEQYF.